These T cell receptor beta chains were read from a single sample in a study of blood T cell repertoires in COVID-19. Measured with immunoSEQ multiplex PCR; TCRdb has only the in-frame clones, and not every one. The sample includes approximately 470,000 clones, 70% to 90% of them seen just once. Input material: peripheral blood. Receptors were obtained from a human donor in a cohort sampled during active COVID-19. CDR3s include the opening cysteine and the closing phenylalanine or tryptophan. The D gene is left open where the match is weak. Clone sizes are given selectively: once, few, many, or a class where the clone is expanded.

>TRBD1|TRBV5-1|TRBJ1-5|-
CASPITGVSKNSNQPQHF
TGCGCCAGCCCTATTACAGGGGTAAGCAAAAATAGCAATCAGCCCCAGCATTTT
>TRBD1|TRBV28|TRBJ1-1|-
CASTRAGTGGREAFF
TGTGCCAGCACCCGAGCCGGCACAGGGGGCCGTGAAGCTTTCTTT
>TRBD1|TRBV7-9|TRBJ2-7|-
CASSARQGNYEQYF
TGTGCCAGCAGCGCCAGACAGGGAAACTACGAGCAGTACTTC
>-|TRBV28|TRBJ1-1|-
CASTPGAIDPKGAFF
TGTGCCAGCACCCCTGGGGCCATAGACCCCAAGGGTGCTTTCTTT
>-|TRBV24-1|TRBJ1-5|few
CATSDPRAGGNQPQHF
TGTGCCACCAGTGATCCCAGGGCCGGAGGCAATCAGCCCCAGCATTTT
>TRBD2|TRBV5-1|TRBJ2-3|-
CASSTKREPDTQYF
TGCGCCAGCAGCACCAAGCGGGAGCCAGATACGCAGTATTTT
>-|TRBV27|TRBJ2-1|-
CASSPSYNEQFF
TGTGCCAGCAGTCCATCCTACAATGAGCAGTTCTTC
>-|TRBV11-2|TRBJ2-1|-
CASSLERYNEQFF
TGTGCCAGCAGCTTAGAGCGGTACAATGAGCAGTTCTTC
>TRBD1|TRBV7-2|TRBJ1-5|once
CASRGTGEAGGNQPQHF
TGTGCCAGCAGAGGGACAGGGGAGGCTGGAGGCAATCAGCCCCAGCATTTT
>-|TRBV27|TRBJ2-7|once
CASRPKPPSREQYF
TGTGCCAGCAGACCGAAGCCCCCCTCGCGGGAGCAGTACTTC
>TRBD2|TRBV7-7|TRBJ2-1|once
CASSQLLAGGPQGNEQFF
TGTGCTAGCAGCCAATTACTAGCGGGAGGGCCTCAAGGGAATGAGCAGTTCTTC
>-|TRBV7-9|TRBJ1-1|-
CASSERNTEAFF
TGTGCCAGCAGCGAGAGGAACACTGAAGCTTTCTTT
>-|TRBV7-9|TRBJ1-3|-
CASSLVSVSGNTIYF
TGTGCCAGCAGCTTGGTGAGCGTCTCTGGAAACACCATATATTTT
>-|TRBV6-2/TRBV6-3|TRBJ2-6|-
CASSYAGSPGANVLTF
TGTGCCAGCAGTTACGCAGGGTCCCCCGGGGCCAACGTCCTGACTTTC
>-|TRBV27|TRBJ1-5|-
CASSLEGGDSQHF
TGTGCCAGCAGTTTAGAAGGTGGAGACTCCCAGCATTTT
>-|TRBV3-1/TRBV3-2|TRBJ2-3|once
CASSPRTAGSTDTQYF
TGTGCCAGCAGCCCCCGGACAGCCGGAAGCACAGATACGCAGTATTTT
>-|TRBV4-1|TRBJ1-3|few
CASSQEGVSGNTIYF
TGCGCCAGCAGCCAAGAGGGAGTTTCTGGAAACACCATATATTTT
>-|TRBV15|TRBJ1-6|-
CATSGRNSPLHF
TGTGCCACCAGCGGCAGAAATTCACCCCTCCACTTT
>-|TRBV5-4|TRBJ2-3|-
CASIQLPGTDTQYF
TGTGCCAGCATCCAACTGCCAGGGACAGATACGCAGTATTTT
>-|TRBV5-1|TRBJ2-5|-
CASSLPGVETQYF
TGCGCCAGCAGCTTGCCAGGGGTCGAGACCCAGTACTTC
>TRBD1|TRBV28|TRBJ2-6|few
CASSTGAGANVLTF
TGTGCCAGCAGTACAGGGGCTGGGGCCAACGTCCTGACTTTC
>TRBD1|TRBV9|TRBJ1-4|-
CASSTGTGGSTNEKLFF
TGTGCCAGCAGCACCGGGACAGGGGGCTCAACTAATGAAAAACTGTTTTTT
>TRBD1|TRBV5-4|TRBJ2-4|-
CASSPLAGGNIQYF
TGTGCCAGCAGCCCGTTAGCAGGGGGAAACATTCAGTACTTC
>-|TRBV5-1|TRBJ1-1|-
CASSLDSGDGTEAFF
TGCGCCAGCAGCTTGGATTCAGGGGATGGGACTGAAGCTTTCTTT
>-|TRBV28|TRBJ1-2|-
CASTAYGRENGYTF
TGTGCCAGCACCGCCTATGGTAGGGAGAATGGCTACACCTTC
>-|TRBV29-1|TRBJ2-3|-
CSVDEGRDTQYF
TGCAGCGTTGACGAGGGAAGAGATACGCAGTATTTT
>TRBD2|TRBV18|TRBJ2-6|-
CASSSRLAGGVGANVLTF
TGTGCCAGCTCCTCTCGACTAGCGGGAGGGGTCGGGGCCAACGTCCTGACTTTC
>-|TRBV28|TRBJ1-5|few
CASSWGRYQPQHF
TGTGCCAGCAGTTGGGGCAGGTATCAGCCCCAGCATTTT
>TRBD1|TRBV5-4|TRBJ1-4|-
CASSLRTGEREKLFF
TGTGCCAGCAGCTTGAGGACAGGGGAAAGGGAAAAACTGTTTTTT
>TRBD2|TRBV6-2/TRBV6-3|TRBJ2-1|-
CASSSQAGRAQNEQFF
TGTGCCAGCAGCTCCCAAGCCGGGAGGGCCCAGAATGAGCAGTTCTTC
>-|TRBV28|TRBJ2-7|once
CATSSRGVGEQYF
TGTGCCACCTCCTCCAGGGGGGTGGGTGAGCAGTACTTC
>-|TRBV2|TRBJ2-7|few
CASRELNYEQYF
TGTGCCAGCAGGGAATTAAACTACGAGCAGTACTTC
>TRBD2|TRBV6-5|TRBJ2-7|-
CASSYSILAGPYEQYF
TGTGCCAGCAGTTACTCGATCCTAGCGGGTCCCTACGAGCAGTACTTC
>TRBD2|TRBV30|TRBJ2-3|-
CAWRPGLVRADTQYF
TGTGCCTGGAGGCCGGGACTAGTAAGGGCAGATACGCAGTATTTT
>TRBD1|TRBV28|TRBJ1-2|-
CASRQGGLYGYTF
TGTGCCAGTAGACAGGGGGGACTCTATGGCTACACCTTC
>-|TRBV27|TRBJ1-5|-
CASSFQANQPQHF
TGTGCCAGCAGTTTTCAGGCCAATCAGCCCCAGCATTTT
>TRBD2|TRBV11-3|TRBJ2-2|-
CASSFGTSTGELFF
TGTGCCAGCAGCTTTGGGACTAGCACCGGGGAGCTGTTTTTT
>TRBD2|TRBV7-2|TRBJ2-5|-
CASSNLAGGRSETQYF
TGTGCCAGCAGCAACCTAGCGGGAGGGAGATCGGAGACCCAGTACTTC
>TRBD1|TRBV28|TRBJ1-4|-
CASSLDRGREKLFF
TGTGCCAGCAGTTTAGACAGGGGGCGAGAAAAACTGTTTTTT
>TRBD2|TRBV28|TRBJ2-7|-
CASSLGAGGSYEQYF
TGTGCCAGCAGTTTGGGAGCGGGAGGATCCTACGAGCAGTACTTC
>TRBD1|TRBV18|TRBJ1-2|-
CASSPRGTDGYTF
TGTGCCAGCTCACCTCGGGGGACAGATGGCTACACCTTC
>-|TRBV6-5|TRBJ1-1|-
CASSRVEGNTEAFF
TGTGCCAGCAGCCGCGTGGAGGGGAACACTGAAGCTTTCTTT
>TRBD1|TRBV2|TRBJ2-1|-
CASSRDRGTYNEQFF
TGTGCCAGCAGCCGGGACAGGGGGACCTACAATGAGCAGTTCTTC